These 23 T cell receptor beta chains came from one sample sequenced in a study of response to subunit inactivated influenza vaccine. Each CDR3 protein gets one entry after TCRdb re-called the RT-PCR reads with MiXCR. Of roughly 630,000 distinct CDR3 sequences listed, approximately 14% are singletons. Source: PBMCs from blood, taken 14 to 15 days before vaccination. These receptors were obtained from a man in his fifties or sixties who received an inactivated influenza vaccine.

The chain employs TRBV7-8 and TRBJ2-5; D not resolved. Germline CDR1 and CDR2: SGHVS and FQNEAQ. Trimming cost V 5 bases and J 5 bases, with 12 bases left between them. The CDR3 totals 13 residues. The CDR3 region has the DNA TGTGCCAGCAGCGTCCCCGATTTGGAGACCCAGTACTTC. This encodes CASSVPDLETQYF.

The sample holds a few counts of this clonotype. The chain has TRBV7-8 and TRBJ2-2; maybe TRBD1 (5 bases). Trimming removed 1 base from V and 6 bases from J, with 12 bases in between. Germline values: CDR1 SGHVS, CDR2 FQNEAQ. This CDR3 has 15 amino acids. The CDR3, as DNA: TGTGCCAGCAGCTTAGTTAGGACAAGGCCCGGGGAGCTGTTTTTT. The encoded protein is CASSLVRTRPGELFF.

This clonotype was counted many times. The V gene is TRBV29-1, the J gene TRBJ2-3; D may match TRBD1 or TRBD2 (5 bases each). The CDR3 sequence is 13 residues long. Per germline, CDR1 SQVTM and CDR2 ANQGSEA. The ends were cut back, 7 bases at V and 0 bases at J, with 11 bases in the middle. CDR3 residues: CSASGRSTDTQYF. The DNA for the CDR3 is TGCAGCGCTTCGGGGCGTAGCACAGATACGCAGTATTTT.

This rearrangement joins TRBV20-1 to TRBJ2-7; D perhaps matches TRBD2 (5 bases). Germline V gene data show CDR1 as DFQATT and CDR2 as SNEGSKA (reference sequence). V gave up 5 bases and J gave up 1 base, with 12 bases separating them. CDR3 size: 13 residues. CDR3 nucleotides: TGCAGTGCTGGTGCGGGTATTTCCTACGAGCAGTACTTC. Amino acids: CSAGAGISYEQYF.

The genes are TRBV7-9 and TRBJ2-1, with TRBD2 matching 10 bases. V lost 5 bases and J lost 1; bases outside the gene matches: 5. The CDR3 runs to 16 residues. Germline-derived CDR1 and CDR2 are SEHNR and FQNEAQ (reference sequence). The CDR3 region is CASSISGGHSYNEQFF. CDR3 bases: TGTGCCAGCAGCATTAGCGGGGGGCATTCCTACAATGAGCAGTTCTTC.

The chain joins TRBV6-2 or TRBV6-3 to TRBJ2-3, with TRBD2 matching over 13 bases. The CDR3 sequence is 18 residues long. The trim removed 7 bases at V and 3 bases at J, leaving 13 bases unmatched. Looked up from germline, CDR1 is MNHEY and CDR2 is SVGEGT. CDR3 sequence: CASNTGTSGVGGTDTQYF. The CDR3 region has the DNA TGTGCCAGCAATACCGGGACTAGCGGGGTTGGCGGAACAGATACGCAGTATTTT.

This clonotype was seen more than once but under ten times. The chain carries TRBV6-5 and TRBJ1-5; TRBD1 is a possible D gene (5 bases). Germline-derived CDR1 and CDR2 are MNHEY and SVGAGI. The germline V and J ends were trimmed by 0 bases and 4 bases, with 10 bases remaining between them. The CDR3 sequence is 15 residues long. CDR3 amino acids: CASSYSEGWNQPQHF. CDR3 nucleotide sequence: TGTGCCAGCAGTTACTCGGAGGGGTGGAATCAGCCCCAGCATTTT.

CDR3 nucleotides: TGTGCCAGCAGCTTAGCGAGACTAGCGGGAGGCTCCTACAATGAGCAGTTCTTC. Translated, it gives CASSLARLAGGSYNEQFF. The chain joins TRBV7-8 to TRBJ2-1; TRBD2 aligns across 13 bases. From germline, CDR1 is SGHVS and CDR2 FQNEAQ. CDR3 length: 18 residues. J lost 0 bases, V lost 0 bases, and 2 bases had no gene match.

The rearrangement uses TRBV9 and TRBJ2-1; TRBD2 matches at 8 bases. V lost 0 bases to trimming and J lost 13 bases; unmatched junction nucleotides: 9. Germline CDR1 is SGDLS and CDR2 is YYNGEE. The CDR3 spans 14 residues. The CDR3 is CASSVGAAGGHQFF. The DNA of the CDR3 is TGTGCCAGCAGCGTAGGAGCGGCGGGGGGCCATCAGTTCTTC.

This clonotype was counted only a few times. The chain couples TRBV9 to TRBJ2-2; no definite D call. Germline values: CDR1 SGDLS, CDR2 YYNGEE. There are 13 residues in the CDR3. V was clipped by 0 bases and J by 3 bases, with 3 bases between them. In DNA form, the CDR3 reads TGTGCCAGCAGCGTAGCGGACACCGGGGAGCTGTTTTTT. Translated, it gives CASSVADTGELFF. The full variable domain, in which reference TRBV9 and TRBJ2-2 provide the parts outside the CDR3, is DSGVTQTPKHLITATGQRVTLRCSPRSGDLSVYWYQQSLDQGLQFLIQYYNGEERAKGNILERFSAQQFPDLHSELNLSSLELGDSALYFCASSVADTGELFFGEGSRLTVL.

In its sample, this clonotype was seen many times. The J gene is TRBJ2-7, the V gene TRBV6-1, with D uncertain. CDR3 length: 11 amino acids. CDR1 and CDR2 (germline): MNHNS, SASEGT. V shed 3 bases and J shed 4 bases, with 4 bases lying between them. CDR3 amino acids: CASSDRYEQYF. The CDR3 DNA reads as TGTGCCAGCAGTGACAGGTACGAGCAGTACTTC.

This clonotype was observed a few times. The J gene is TRBJ2-7, the V gene TRBV5-6, with a tentative D call TRBD1 (5 bases). Trimming pared 3 bases from V and 3 bases from J, leaving 10 bases between. Germline-derived CDR1 and CDR2 are SGHDT and YYEEEE. The CDR3 sequence is 13 residues long. The CDR3: CASSWTNHYEQYF. CDR3 sequence (DNA): TGTGCCAGCAGCTGGACAAACCACTACGAGCAGTACTTC. Variable domain in full (rest from reference TRBV5-6 and TRBJ2-7): DAGVTQSPTHLIKTRGQQVTLRCSPKSGHDTVSWYQQALGQGPQFIFQYYEEEERQRGNFPDRFSGHQFPNYSSELNVNALLLGDSALYLCASSWTNHYEQYFGPGTRLTVT.

This clonotype has at least ten counts. The J gene is TRBJ2-3, the V gene TRBV11-2; possible D gene TRBD2, 6 bases. V was shortened by 4 bases and J by 5 bases, with 19 bases between the two germline ends. CDR1 and CDR2 from the germline V gene are SGHAT and FQNNGV. The CDR3 extends over 16 amino acids. The CDR3 coding sequence is TGTGCCAGCAGCTCTAAACCGGGACGGAGGGAAGATACGCAGTATTTT. Protein: CASSSKPGRREDTQYF.

The chain combines TRBV20-1 with TRBJ2-3; 9 bases are a match to TRBD2. The CDR3 spans 17 residues. V was clipped by 2 bases and J by 0 bases; unmatched bases: 9. CDR1 and CDR2 (germline): DFQATT, SNEGSKA (reference sequence). In nucleotides, the CDR3 is TGCAGTGCTAGAAGGTGGTCTAGCGGGGTTAGCACAGATACGCAGTATTTT. Its translation: CSARRWSSGVSTDTQYF.

This clonotype has only a few counts. CDR3 nucleotides: TGTGCCAGCAGGACCCCATACGAGCAGTACTTC. It encodes CASRTPYEQYF. This chain uses TRBV24-1 with TRBJ2-7; D not resolved. The V gene lost 11 bases and the J gene lost 4 bases, with 11 bases spanning the gap. CDR1 is KGHDR and CDR2 is SFDVKD in the germline V gene. The CDR3 contains 11 residues.

V usage is TRBV2 and J usage is TRBJ2-2; 9 positions agree with TRBD2. The CDR3 extends over 15 amino acids. Looked up from germline, CDR1 is SNHLY and CDR2 is FYNNEI. The trim removed 7 bases at V and 7 bases at J, leaving 10 bases unmatched. The CDR3 sequence: CASIPAGGLSGELFF. The CDR3 nucleotides read TGTGCCAGCATCCCCGCGGGGGGGCTTAGCGGGGAGCTGTTTTTT.

This chain joins TRBV7-2 and TRBJ2-3; D gene uncertain. Trimming cost V 1 base and J 3 bases, with 17 bases left between them. This CDR3 has 17 residues. Germline V gene lookup returns CDR1 SGHTA and CDR2 FQGNSA. The CDR3 bases are TGTGCCAGCAGCTTAGTTTACAGACGATTAGGGACAGATACGCAGTATTTT. Encoded protein: CASSLVYRRLGTDTQYF.

The chain employs TRBV4-3 and TRBJ2-1; possible D gene TRBD2, 6 bases. Looked up from germline, CDR1 is LGHNA and CDR2 is YSLEER. This CDR3 has 17 amino acids. Trimming removed 0 bases from V and 1 base from J, with 13 bases in between. The CDR3 DNA reads as TGCGCCAGCAGCCAAGATCCCGGGAGAAGGTCCTACAATGAGCAGTTCTTC. Translating it yields CASSQDPGRRSYNEQFF.

This clonotype was seen a few times. The V and J genes are TRBV7-6 and TRBJ2-3, with D unclear. CDR3 size: 14 residues. Trimming left V 3 bases short and J 2 bases short, with 9 bases between. Germline-derived CDR1 and CDR2 are SGHVS and FNYEAQ. The CDR3 sequence: CASSFGPFTDTQYF. DNA for the CDR3: TGTGCCAGCAGCTTCGGGCCGTTCACAGATACGCAGTATTTT.

The chain has TRBV19 and TRBJ2-1; TRBD1 aligns across 9 bases. CDR3 length equals 16 residues. Germline V CDR1 and CDR2: LNHDA, SQIVND (reference sequence). The V and J ends lost 3 bases and 6 bases, in that order; junction bases with no gene match: 9. This CDR3 reads CASSMFWDRVFNEQFF. The CDR3 region has the DNA TGTGCCAGTAGTATGTTTTGGGACAGGGTCTTCAATGAGCAGTTCTTC.

This clonotype occurred a few times. The chain employs TRBV29-1 and TRBJ1-1; D uncertain. There are 13 residues in the CDR3. Germline loops: CDR1 SQVTM, CDR2 ANQGSEA. V shed 3 bases and J shed 0 bases, with 8 bases lying between them. The CDR3: CSVDSQLNTEAFF. The CDR3 DNA reads TGCAGCGTTGATAGCCAACTGAACACTGAAGCTTTCTTT.

This clonotype came up a few times. The rearrangement uses TRBV7-9 and TRBJ2-7, with 7 positions matching TRBD1. With V trimmed by 1 base and J by 5 bases, 5 bases remained unmatched. The CDR3 contains 14 residues. Germline V CDR1 and CDR2: SEHNR, FQNEAQ (reference sequence). In DNA, the CDR3 is TGTGCCAGCAGCTTAGAAGGGGGCGCCCACGAGCAGTACTTC. Its protein product is CASSLEGGAHEQYF.

V is TRBV9 and J is TRBJ2-1; 12 bases are shared with TRBD2. V was clipped by 4 bases and J by 6 bases; unmatched bases: 8. Germline CDR1 is SGDLS and CDR2 is YYNGEE. This CDR3 spans 16 amino acids. The CDR3 loop reads CASSPRLAGASNEQFF. The DNA of the CDR3 is TGTGCCAGCAGCCCCAGACTAGCGGGGGCCTCCAATGAGCAGTTCTTC.